This T cell receptor beta chain was recorded in a study of blood T cell repertoires in COVID-19. Overall study: T cells, B-cell-depleted T cells, or PBMCs supplied cDNA or gDNA.

The V end was cut by 8 bases, the J end by 6 bases, with 7 bases between. Germline V CDR1 and CDR2: KGHDR, SFDVKD. This CDR3 spans 11 amino acids. Note on this clone: Other DNA variants within this sample encode the same CDR3.

Original analysis: Using reference gene primer amplification, nucleated cell counts were estimated. The protocol was immunoSEQ multiplex PCR, while the TCRdb copy is restricted to in-frame clones and leaves out a portion. Clone size and V and J calls were adopted from that table, with D and trimming inferred from the DNA. Among some 260,000 clones listed, roughly 87% were seen once. The receptor comes from a woman in her twenties or thirties with acute or convalescent COVID-19. The chain joins TRBV24-1 to TRBJ2-1; no reliable D call. Sequenced material: peripheral blood. CDR3 nucleotides: TGTGCCACCACCTCGGGCAATGAGCAGTTCTTC. Protein sequence: CATTSGNEQFF.